These T cell receptor beta chains were read from a single sample in a study of shared clonotypes between healthy human individuals. Clones were read by immunoSEQ multiplex PCR, and TCRdb kept only the in-frame ones, dropping some. This sample carries about 580,000 clones, 95% to 98% of them seen once, and the ten largest clones take 0.3%. Input material: naive CD8+ T cells sorted from blood. These receptors were collected from a man aged 25 to 40 in good health. Both conserved end residues are part of each CDR3. Fields, in order: CDR3 length, V gene, J gene, D gene, clone size, CDR3 DNA, CDR3 protein. D genes are given only for firm matches. Part of the rows lack a size; the others show once, few, many or a class for expanded clones.

>13|TRBV11-2|TRBJ2-7|-|-
TGTGCCAGCAGCTCGGGACTTGGCTACGAGCAGTACTTC
CASSSGLGYEQYF
>14|TRBV28|TRBJ2-5|-|-
TGTGCCAGCAGTACGGTTGGAGCGAAAGAGACCCAGTACTTC
CASSTVGAKETQYF
>15|TRBV7-9|TRBJ2-2|-|-
TGTGCCAGCAGCTTATGGACATCGAACACCGGGGAGCTGTTTTTT
CASSLWTSNTGELFF
>20|TRBV9|TRBJ2-1|TRBD2|-
TGTGCCAGCAGCGCCCCTGGGCTAGCGGGAGCCAGGAGCTCCTACAATGAGCAGTTCTTC
CASSAPGLAGARSSYNEQFF
>13|TRBV29-1|TRBJ2-1|TRBD1|once
TGCAGCGCTGACAGGGCGATAAACAATGAGCAGTTCTTC
CSADRAINNEQFF
>14|TRBV9|TRBJ1-1|-|-
TGTGCCAGCAGCGCGACAGGTATGAACACTGAAGCTTTCTTT
CASSATGMNTEAFF
>14|TRBV27|TRBJ2-7|-|-
TGTGCCAGCAGTTTCCAGAAGAGCTCCTACGAGCAGTACTTC
CASSFQKSSYEQYF
>15|TRBV7-6|TRBJ2-1|-|-
TGTGCCAGCAGGTTGCTAGGCGACGGTGATAATGAGCAGTTCTTC
CASRLLGDGDNEQFF
>16|TRBV7-7|TRBJ2-5|TRBD1|-
TGTGCCAGCAGCTGGACTGAGGACAGGGCGGTGGAGACCCAGTACTTC
CASSWTEDRAVETQYF
>12|TRBV27|TRBJ2-7|-|-
TGTGCCAGCAGTACCAACCGGTACGAGCAGTACTTC
CASSTNRYEQYF
>14|TRBV29-1|TRBJ2-3|TRBD1|-
TGCAGCGTTACAGGGGGCCAAATCACAGATACGCAGTATTTT
CSVTGGQITDTQYF
>15|TRBV9|TRBJ1-5|TRBD1|-
TGTGCCAGCAGCGTAGACGGGACAGGGAACCAGCCCCAGCATTTT
CASSVDGTGNQPQHF
>13|TRBV2|TRBJ1-1|-|few
TGTGCCAGCAGTGCTTGGTCGAACACTGAAGCTTTCTTT
CASSAWSNTEAFF
>15|TRBV5-8|TRBJ2-2|-|-
TGTGCCAGCAGCTGGCTAGGATCGAACACCGGGGAGCTGTTTTTT
CASSWLGSNTGELFF
>18|TRBV21-1|TRBJ2-7|-|-
TGTGCCAGCAGCAAGCTCGAGGGGCCGGGACAAAACAGCCACGAGCAGTACTTC
CASSKLEGPGQNSHEQYF
>14|TRBV4-1|TRBJ2-2|-|-
TGCGCCAGCAGCCAGGCACGGAACACCGGGGAGCTGTTTTTT
CASSQARNTGELFF
>14|TRBV29-1|TRBJ2-2|-|-
TGCAGCGTTAGAGGGCCCCGGGGCACCGGGGAGCTGTTTTTT
CSVRGPRGTGELFF
>13|TRBV6-5|TRBJ2-1|-|-
TGTGCAGCCAGGGACTCCACCTACAATGAGCAGTTCTTC
CAARDSTYNEQFF
>15|TRBV27|TRBJ2-7|TRBD1|-
TGTGCCAGCAGTTGGACAGGCAGTTTTAGCTACGAGCAGTACTTC
CASSWTGSFSYEQYF
>15|TRBV6-5|TRBJ2-5|-|-
TGTGCCAGCAGTTACTCCCTACCGGGACAAGGCCCCCAGTACTTC
CASSYSLPGQGPQYF
>16|TRBV27|TRBJ2-5|-|-
TGTGCCAGCAGTTTATCGGCGCCCCGGCGGGAAGAGACCCAGTACTTC
CASSLSAPRREETQYF
>14|TRBV7-3|TRBJ2-1|-|-
TGTGCCAGCAGCTTATATCGGATGGACAATGAGCAGTTCTTC
CASSLYRMDNEQFF
>16|TRBV11-2|TRBJ2-1|TRBD2|-
TGTGCCAGCAGCTCAGGGGCGGGAGGTTCCTACAATGAGCAGTTCTTC
CASSSGAGGSYNEQFF
>14|TRBV27|TRBJ2-4|TRBD1|-
TGTGCCAGCAGTTTCTCTCGGGACAGAAACATTCAGTACTTC
CASSFSRDRNIQYF
>16|TRBV7-8|TRBJ2-7|-|-
TGTGCCAGCAGCTTAGCGGAAGGGGGGATGGTCTACGAGCAGTACTTC
CASSLAEGGMVYEQYF
>16|TRBV2|TRBJ2-3|TRBD2|-
TGTGCCAGCAGTGATATAGCGGGAGGGCTCACAGATACGCAGTATTTT
CASSDIAGGLTDTQYF
>14|TRBV27|TRBJ1-5|-|once
TGTGCCAGCAGTTTATCTATAAGCAATCAGCCCCAGCATTTT
CASSLSISNQPQHF
>14|TRBV2|TRBJ2-1|-|-
TGTGCCAGCAGTGATTGGGGGCCCTACAATGAGCAGTTCTTC
CASSDWGPYNEQFF
>12|TRBV2|TRBJ2-7|-|-
TGTGCCAGCAGGGGTTCGCCCTACGAGCAGTACTTC
CASRGSPYEQYF
>15|TRBV14|TRBJ2-2|-|once
TGTGCCAGCAGCCAAGGAGATCGATACACCGGGGAGCTGTTTTTT
CASSQGDRYTGELFF
>16|TRBV27|TRBJ1-2|-|-
TGTGCCAGCAGTTTACGTTTTACGGTTGGCGCGGATGGCTACACCTTC
CASSLRFTVGADGYTF
>14|TRBV13|TRBJ2-1|-|-
TGTGCCAGCAGCTCCGGACAGCAGGACAATGAGCAGTTCTTC
CASSSGQQDNEQFF
>14|TRBV5-6|TRBJ2-7|TRBD2|-
TGTGCCAGCAGCCAGCGGGGCGGGGCCTACGAGCAGTACTTC
CASSQRGGAYEQYF
>14|TRBV7-8|TRBJ1-2|-|-
TGTGCCAGCAGCTTAGACGGATGGATGGTTGGCTACACCTTC
CASSLDGWMVGYTF
>14|TRBV6-1|TRBJ2-5|-|-
TGTGCCAGCAAGGGATTCGACATCCAAGAGACCCAGTACTTC
CASKGFDIQETQYF
>17|TRBV11-1|TRBJ2-3|TRBD2|-
TGTGCCACCGCCCTCGGGACTAGCGGAACAGACACAGATACGCAGTATTTT
CATALGTSGTDTDTQYF
>15|TRBV19|TRBJ2-5|-|-
TGTGCCAGTAGTACATGGGACGCCTCGGAAGAGACCCAGTACTTC
CASSTWDASEETQYF
>11|TRBV2|TRBJ2-7|-|-
TGTGCCAGCAGTAGGAGGTACGAGCAGTACTTC
CASSRRYEQYF
>14|TRBV5-1|TRBJ2-7|-|-
TGCGCCAGCAGCTTGTCCCCGGACGGCTACGAGCAGTACTTC
CASSLSPDGYEQYF
>17|TRBV18|TRBJ2-2|-|few
TGTGCCAGCTCACCTTCCGAGGGACTCCTTTACACCGGGGAGCTGTTTTTT
CASSPSEGLLYTGELFF
>15|TRBV29-1|TRBJ2-5|TRBD2|-
TGCAGCGTTGATATGCTAGCGGACTACCAAGAGACCCAGTACTTC
CSVDMLADYQETQYF
>13|TRBV10-2|TRBJ2-7|-|-
TGCGCCAGCAGCCGGGACTCCCCCTACGAGCAGTACTTC
CASSRDSPYEQYF
>17|TRBV12-5|TRBJ2-5|-|-
TGTGCTAGTGGTTTGGTGCCCCCTATAACAGCTGGGGAGACCCAGTACTTC
CASGLVPPITAGETQYF
>12|TRBV6-5|TRBJ2-1|-|-
TGTGCCAGCAGTTACTTGGGTGATGAGCAGTTCTTC
CASSYLGDEQFF
>14|TRBV6-6|TRBJ2-1|TRBD2|-
TGTGCCAGCAGTTACGGGCTAGCGGGCTATGAGCAGTTCTTC
CASSYGLAGYEQFF
>16|TRBV19|TRBJ1-2|-|-
TGTGCCAGTAGTATAGTAACCTCGACAGGAATCTATGGCTACACCTTC
CASSIVTSTGIYGYTF
>16|TRBV7-8|TRBJ2-3|TRBD2|-
TGTGCCAGCAGCTTTGTAGCGGGACATCTTACAGATACGCAGTATTTT
CASSFVAGHLTDTQYF
>17|TRBV29-1|TRBJ1-2|TRBD1|-
TGCAGCGTTATCGACCGGGACAGGGGGCCGGTAGGCTATGGCTACACCTTC
CSVIDRDRGPVGYGYTF
>12|TRBV19|TRBJ2-5|-|-
TGTGCCAGTACCGACGCACGGGAGACCCAGTACTTC
CASTDARETQYF
>16|TRBV2|TRBJ1-2|TRBD1|-
TGTGCCAGCAGCTTAACCAGGGACAGGGGTTTGAATGGCTACACCTTC
CASSLTRDRGLNGYTF
>15|TRBV5-1|TRBJ2-5|-|-
TGCGCCAGCAGCGGGGGTGGGGAGCTAACTGAGACCCAGTACTTC
CASSGGGELTETQYF
>15|TRBV5-1|TRBJ2-1|TRBD1|-
TGCGCCAGCAGCCTAAGACAGGGGGCGGACAATGAGCAGTTCTTC
CASSLRQGADNEQFF